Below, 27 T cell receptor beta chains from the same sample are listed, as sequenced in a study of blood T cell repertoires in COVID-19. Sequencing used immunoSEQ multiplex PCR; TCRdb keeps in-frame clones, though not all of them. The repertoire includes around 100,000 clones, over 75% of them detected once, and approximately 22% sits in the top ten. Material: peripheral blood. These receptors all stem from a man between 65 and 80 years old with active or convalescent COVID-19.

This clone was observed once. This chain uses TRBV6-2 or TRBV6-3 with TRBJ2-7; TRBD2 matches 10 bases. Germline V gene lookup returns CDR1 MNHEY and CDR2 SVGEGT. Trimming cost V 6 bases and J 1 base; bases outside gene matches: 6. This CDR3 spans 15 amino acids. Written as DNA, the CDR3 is TGTGCCAGCAGCCGCTGGACTAGCGGATCCTACGAGCAGTACTTC. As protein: CASSRWTSGSYEQYF.

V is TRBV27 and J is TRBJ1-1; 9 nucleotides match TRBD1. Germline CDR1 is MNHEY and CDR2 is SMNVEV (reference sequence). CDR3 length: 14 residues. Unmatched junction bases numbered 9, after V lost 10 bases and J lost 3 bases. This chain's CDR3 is CATSRTGADTEAFF. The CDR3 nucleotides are TGTGCCACCTCGAGGACAGGGGCCGACACTGAAGCTTTCTTT.

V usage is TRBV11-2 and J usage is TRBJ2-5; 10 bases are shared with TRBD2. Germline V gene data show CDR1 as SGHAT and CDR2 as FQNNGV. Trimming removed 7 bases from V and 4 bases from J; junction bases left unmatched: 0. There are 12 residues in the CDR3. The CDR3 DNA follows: TGTGCCAGCACTAGCGGGGGAGAGACCCAGTACTTC. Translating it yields CASTSGGETQYF.

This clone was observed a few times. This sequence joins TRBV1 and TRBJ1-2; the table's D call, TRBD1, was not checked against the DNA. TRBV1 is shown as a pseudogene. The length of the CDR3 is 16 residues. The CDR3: CTSSQDQRGGRGGYTF. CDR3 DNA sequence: TGCACCAGCAGCCAAGATCAAAGAGGGGGTAGAGGGGGCTACACCTTC.

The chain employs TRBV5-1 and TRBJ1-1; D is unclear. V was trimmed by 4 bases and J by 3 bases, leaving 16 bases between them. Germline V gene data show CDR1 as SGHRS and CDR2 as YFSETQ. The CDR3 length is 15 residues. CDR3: CASSRMEGRDTEAFF. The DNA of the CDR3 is TGCGCCAGCAGCCGTATGGAAGGGAGAGACACTGAAGCTTTCTTT.

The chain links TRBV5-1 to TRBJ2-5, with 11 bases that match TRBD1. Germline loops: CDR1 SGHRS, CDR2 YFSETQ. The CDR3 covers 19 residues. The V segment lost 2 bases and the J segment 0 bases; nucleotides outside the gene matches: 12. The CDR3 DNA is TGCGCCAGCAGCTTCCGAATGGTAGGACAGGGGGCGAACCAAGAGACCCAGTACTTC. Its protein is CASSFRMVGQGANQETQYF. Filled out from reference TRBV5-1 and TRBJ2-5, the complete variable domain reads KAGVTQTPRYLIKTRGQQVTLSCSPISGHRSVSWYQQTPGQGLQFLFEYFSETQRNKGNFPGRFSGRQFSNSRSEMNVSTLELGDSALYLCASSFRMVGQGANQETQYFGPGTRLLVL.

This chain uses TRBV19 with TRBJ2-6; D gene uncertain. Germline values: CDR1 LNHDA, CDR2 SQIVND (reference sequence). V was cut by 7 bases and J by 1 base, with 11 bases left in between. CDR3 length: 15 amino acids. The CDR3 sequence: CASIDTASGANVLTF. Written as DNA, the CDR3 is TGTGCCAGTATTGACACAGCTTCTGGGGCCAACGTCCTGACTTTC.

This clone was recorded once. The CDR3 here is CASTLAGAYNEQFF. CDR3 nucleotide sequence: TGTGCCAGCACTCTAGCGGGAGCATACAATGAGCAGTTCTTC. The chain joins TRBV7-9 to TRBJ2-1, with 10 bases matching TRBD2. Unmatched junction bases numbered 4, after V lost 7 bases and J lost 4 bases. Germline-derived CDR1 and CDR2 are SEHNR and FQNEAQ (reference sequence). CDR3 size: 14 residues.

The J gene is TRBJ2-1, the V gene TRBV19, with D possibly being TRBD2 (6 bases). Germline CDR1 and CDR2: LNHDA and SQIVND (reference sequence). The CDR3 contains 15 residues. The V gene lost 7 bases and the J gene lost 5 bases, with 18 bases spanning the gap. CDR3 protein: CASTFMGGGNNEQFF. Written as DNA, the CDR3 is TGTGCCAGTACCTTCATGGGGGGTGGAAACAATGAGCAGTTCTTC.

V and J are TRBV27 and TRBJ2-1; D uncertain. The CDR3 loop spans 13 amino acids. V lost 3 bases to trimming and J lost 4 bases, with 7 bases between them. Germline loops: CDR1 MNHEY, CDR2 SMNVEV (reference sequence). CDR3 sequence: CASSFAYYNEQFF. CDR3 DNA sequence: TGTGCCAGCAGTTTCGCCTATTACAATGAGCAGTTCTTC.

The DNA of the CDR3 is TGTGCCAGCAGTATCCCAGGGGGCGGCTACACCTTC. Amino acid sequence: CASSIPGGGYTF. V usage is TRBV6-5 and J usage is TRBJ1-2; 8 positions agree with TRBD1. The V gene's germline CDR1 is MNHEY and CDR2 SVGAGI. Trimming removed 5 bases from V and 8 bases from J; junction bases left unmatched: 4. This CDR3 has 12 residues.

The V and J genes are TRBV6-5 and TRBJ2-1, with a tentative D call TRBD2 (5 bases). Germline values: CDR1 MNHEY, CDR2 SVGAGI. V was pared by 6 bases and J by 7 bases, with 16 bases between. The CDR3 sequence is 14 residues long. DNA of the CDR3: TGTGCCAGCAGGAGAAGGGAGAGTCGGAATGAGCAGTTCTTC. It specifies CASRRRESRNEQFF.

CDR3 coding DNA: TGTGCCAGCAGCCCCCGGACTAGCGGGGACGAGCAGTACTTC. This gives the protein CASSPRTSGDEQYF. The chain recombines TRBV9 with TRBJ2-7, with 12 bases fitting TRBD2. The germline V gene has CDR1 SGDLS and CDR2 YYNGEE. The CDR3 length is 14 residues. Trimming took 4 bases from V and 5 from J; bases not matched to a gene: 4.

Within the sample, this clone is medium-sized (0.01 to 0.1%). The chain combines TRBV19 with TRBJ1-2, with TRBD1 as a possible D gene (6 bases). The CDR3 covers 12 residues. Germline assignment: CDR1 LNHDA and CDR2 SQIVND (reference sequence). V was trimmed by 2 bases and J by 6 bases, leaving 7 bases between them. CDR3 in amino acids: CASSITGNGYTF. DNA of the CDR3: TGTGCCAGTAGTATAACAGGGAATGGCTACACCTTC.

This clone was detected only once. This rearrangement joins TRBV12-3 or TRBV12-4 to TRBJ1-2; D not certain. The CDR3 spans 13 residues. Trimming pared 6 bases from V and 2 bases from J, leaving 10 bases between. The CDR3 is CASSRAMNYGYTF. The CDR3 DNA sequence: TGTGCCAGCAGCCGAGCGATGAACTATGGCTACACCTTC.

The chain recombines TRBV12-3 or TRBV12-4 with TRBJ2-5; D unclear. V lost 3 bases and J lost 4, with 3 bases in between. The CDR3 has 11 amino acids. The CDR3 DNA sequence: TGTGCCAGCAGTTTCGGAGAGACCCAGTACTTC. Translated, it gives CASSFGETQYF.

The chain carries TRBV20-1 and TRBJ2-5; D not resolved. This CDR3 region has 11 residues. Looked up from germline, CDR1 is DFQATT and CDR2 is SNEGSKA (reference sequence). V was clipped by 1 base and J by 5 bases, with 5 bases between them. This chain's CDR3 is CSARGLETQYF. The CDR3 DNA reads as TGCAGTGCTAGAGGACTGGAGACCCAGTACTTC.

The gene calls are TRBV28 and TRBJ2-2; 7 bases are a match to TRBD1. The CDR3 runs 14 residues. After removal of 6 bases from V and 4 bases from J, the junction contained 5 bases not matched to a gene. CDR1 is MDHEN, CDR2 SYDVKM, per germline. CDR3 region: CASRLDRATGELFF. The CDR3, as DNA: TGTGCCAGCAGACTTGACAGGGCCACCGGGGAGCTGTTTTTT.

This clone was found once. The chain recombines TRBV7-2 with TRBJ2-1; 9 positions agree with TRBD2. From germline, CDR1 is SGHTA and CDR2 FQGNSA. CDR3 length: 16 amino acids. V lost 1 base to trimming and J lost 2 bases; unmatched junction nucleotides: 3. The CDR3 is CASSLVAGVTYNEQFF. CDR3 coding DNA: TGTGCCAGCAGCTTAGTAGCGGGAGTAACCTACAATGAGCAGTTCTTC.

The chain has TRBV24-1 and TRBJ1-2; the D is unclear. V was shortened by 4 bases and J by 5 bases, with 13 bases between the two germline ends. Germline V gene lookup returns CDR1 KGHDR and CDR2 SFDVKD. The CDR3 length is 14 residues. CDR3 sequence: CATSDSGLTYGYTF. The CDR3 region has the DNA TGTGCCACCAGTGACTCTGGACTGACTTATGGCTACACCTTC.

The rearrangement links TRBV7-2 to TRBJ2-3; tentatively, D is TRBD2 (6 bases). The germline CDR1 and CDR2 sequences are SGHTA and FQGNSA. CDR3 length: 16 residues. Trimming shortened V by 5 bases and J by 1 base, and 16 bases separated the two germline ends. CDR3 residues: CASSLLGRGGTDTQYF. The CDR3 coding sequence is TGTGCCAGCAGCCTACTGGGGCGGGGAGGCACAGATACGCAGTATTTT.

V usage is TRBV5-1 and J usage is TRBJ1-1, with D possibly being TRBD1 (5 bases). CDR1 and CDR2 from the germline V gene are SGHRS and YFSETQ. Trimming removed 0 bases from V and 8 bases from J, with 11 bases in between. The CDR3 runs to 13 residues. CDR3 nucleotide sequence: TGCGCCAGCAGCTTGGTGGGTGCAGGGGAAGCTTTCTTT. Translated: CASSLVGAGEAFF.

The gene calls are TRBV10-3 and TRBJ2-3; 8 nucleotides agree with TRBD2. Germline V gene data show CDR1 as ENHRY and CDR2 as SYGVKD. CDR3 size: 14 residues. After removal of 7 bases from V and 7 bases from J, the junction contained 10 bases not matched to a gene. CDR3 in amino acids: CAINPGGPSNTQYF. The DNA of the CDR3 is TGTGCCATCAATCCGGGAGGGCCGTCGAATACGCAGTATTTT.

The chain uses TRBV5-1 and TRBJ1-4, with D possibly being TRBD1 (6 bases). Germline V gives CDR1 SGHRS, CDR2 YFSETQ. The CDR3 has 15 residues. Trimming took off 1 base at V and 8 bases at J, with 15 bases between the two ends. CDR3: CASSLFGQWEEKLFF. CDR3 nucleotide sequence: TGCGCCAGCAGCTTGTTCGGACAGTGGGAGGAAAAACTGTTTTTT.

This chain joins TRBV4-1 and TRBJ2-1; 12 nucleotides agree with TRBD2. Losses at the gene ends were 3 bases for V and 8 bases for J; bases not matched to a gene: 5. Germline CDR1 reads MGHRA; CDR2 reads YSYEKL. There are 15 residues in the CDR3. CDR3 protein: CASSHRLAGVDEQFF. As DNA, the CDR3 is TGCGCCAGCAGCCATCGACTAGCGGGAGTGGATGAGCAGTTCTTC.

CDR3 DNA: TGCGCCAGCCTCGGAGGGGCTGATACTGGCTACACCTTC. This codes for CASLGGADTGYTF. The V and J genes are TRBV10-2 and TRBJ1-2, with D perhaps TRBD1 (5 bases). The V and J ends lost 8 bases and 7 bases respectively, with 17 bases between them. The CDR3 runs 13 residues. Germline values: CDR1 WSHSY, CDR2 SAAADI.

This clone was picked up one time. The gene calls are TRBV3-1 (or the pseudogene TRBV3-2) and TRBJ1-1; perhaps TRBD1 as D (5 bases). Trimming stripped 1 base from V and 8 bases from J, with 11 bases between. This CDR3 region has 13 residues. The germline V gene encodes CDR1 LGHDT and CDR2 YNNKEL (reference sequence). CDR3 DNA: TGTGCCAGCAGCCAAGGGGGCTCGGAAGAAGCTTTCTTT. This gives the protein CASSQGGSEEAFF.